This T cell receptor (beta chain) came from a study of post-analysis software for immune sequencing data. Whole-study results and caveats: The study found TRBV5-6, TRBV5-1 and TRBV20-1 among roughly 5 TRBV segments more frequent in patients than controls.

The CDR3 sequence is 13 residues long. Per the germline V gene, CDR1 is DFQATT and CDR2 is SNEGSKA (reference sequence). Unmatched junction bases numbered 5, after V lost 3 bases and J lost 3 bases. Points on this clonotype: Antigen specificity is unknown.

Sequencing libraries made from TCR beta cDNA carried unique molecular identifiers. TCRdb re-called the PCR reads with MiXCR, one entry per CDR3 protein. Of about 460,000 distinct CDR3 sequences in the sample, nearly 45% were seen once. The clonotype originates from a girl between 10 and 17 years old with multiple sclerosis. The rearrangement links TRBV20-1 to TRBJ2-7; 7 nucleotides match TRBD2. Sequenced material: blood. This CDR3 reads CSARGRVDYEQYF. CDR3 coding DNA: TGCAGTGCTAGGGGGAGGGTAGACTACGAGCAGTACTTC.